This entry concerns a single T cell receptor (beta chain). This clonotype was observed at least ten times. Its antigen specificity is not known. No clone much larger than this one lies a single base away; base qualities are absent. The sequencer listed for this sample is Illumina HiSeq 1500. The raw public reads went through TCRdb reprocessing: fastp at Q25, MiXCR clone calling, in-frame beta chains kept. Each entry merges the rows of one CDR3 protein and shows their most common DNA and genes. This sample gives some 200,000 distinct CDR3 sequences in total; approximately 20% of them show up just once. Of the sample, just under 3% falls within the top ten clones. This entry is derived from a study of T cell repertoires in cytomegalovirus infection (dated by TCRdb to the late 2010s). Background on the whole study: Because public TCR beta signatures pointed to carriage of CMV infection together with the matching HLA type, the HLA type of each donor mattered for the analysis. The research as a whole found: The ex vivo response was dominated by HLA-C-restricted CMV-specific TCR beta clonotypes, which also provided the single most frequent clonotype in two of eight donors. In both this cohort and an independent cohort of 350 or so donors, the cumulative frequency of public TCR beta family members distinguished carriers of CMV infection plus the relevant HLA type.

V loses 6 bases, J loses 8 bases, and the germline ends lie 14 bases apart. The CDR3 holds 14 amino acids from the cysteine to the phenylalanine. The DNA shown is the 42-base CDR3, in frame from base 1. CDR1 and CDR2 are drawn from the germline V gene: ENHRY, SYGVKD. This chain is built from TRBV10-3 and TRBJ1-6, and the D gene may be TRBD1, 5 bases matching. Sample: PBMCs. This TCR derives from a human donor in good health (CMV status not recorded). Some clones in this sample may be carry-over from other donors' samples. The CDR3 here reads CAISKGNKDSPLHF. The DNA sequence is as follows: TGTGCCATCAGCAAGGGGAATAAAGATTCACCCCTCCACTTT.